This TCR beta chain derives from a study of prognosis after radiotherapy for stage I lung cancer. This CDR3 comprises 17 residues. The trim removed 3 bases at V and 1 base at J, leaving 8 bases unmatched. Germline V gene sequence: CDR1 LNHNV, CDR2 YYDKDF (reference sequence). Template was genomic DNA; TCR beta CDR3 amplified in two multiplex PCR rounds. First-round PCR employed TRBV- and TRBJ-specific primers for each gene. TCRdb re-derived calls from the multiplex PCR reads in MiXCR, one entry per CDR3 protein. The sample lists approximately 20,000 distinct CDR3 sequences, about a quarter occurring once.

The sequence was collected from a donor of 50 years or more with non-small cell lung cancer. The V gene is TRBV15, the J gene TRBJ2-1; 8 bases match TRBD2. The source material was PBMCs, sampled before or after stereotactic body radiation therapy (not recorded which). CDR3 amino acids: CATSRASSGSSYNEQFF. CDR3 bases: TGTGCCACCAGCAGGGCCTCGAGCGGGAGTTCCTACAATGAGCAGTTCTTC.